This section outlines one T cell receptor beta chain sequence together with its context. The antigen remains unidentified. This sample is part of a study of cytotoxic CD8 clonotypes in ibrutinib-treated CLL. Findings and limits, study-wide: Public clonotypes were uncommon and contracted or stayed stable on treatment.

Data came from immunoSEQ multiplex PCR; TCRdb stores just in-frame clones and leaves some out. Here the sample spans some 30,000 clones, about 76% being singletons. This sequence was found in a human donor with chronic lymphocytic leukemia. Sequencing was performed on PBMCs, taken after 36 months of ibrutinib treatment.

CDR3 bases: TGTGCCAGCAGCCAGACTACGACAGGGCCTCTCACAGATACGCAGTATTTT. This sequence encodes CASSQTTTGPLTDTQYF. The V gene is TRBV7-9, the J gene TRBJ2-3, with 7 positions matching TRBD1. V was pared by 5 bases and J by 2 bases, with 13 bases of the junction left unmatched. The CDR3 has 17 residues. The V gene's germline CDR1 is SEHNR and CDR2 FQNEAQ (reference sequence). Combining the CDR3 with reference TRBV7-9 and TRBJ2-3 gives the whole variable domain DTGVSQNPRHKITKRGQNVTFRCDPISEHNRLYWYRQTLGQGPEFLTYFQNEAQLEKSRLLSDRFSAERPKGSFSTLEIQRTEQGDSAMYLCASSQTTTGPLTDTQYFGPGTRLTVL.